This T cell receptor beta chain stems from a study of T cells in localized non-small cell lung cancer. The study, taken as a whole, reports: Paired adjacent lung recovered a median roughly 50 of the top 100 tumor clones. In the blood, greater T cell density corresponded to longer overall survival. Uninvolved adjacent lung, not tumor, had the highest T cell clonality.

Assay: immunoSEQ multiplex PCR; the TCRdb copy retains only in-frame clones and omits some. The data contain 1,500 to 2,000 clones, roughly 25% of them singletons. This clone has more than one count but fewer than ten. Its antigen is unknown. Trimming removed 5 bases at V and 1 base at J, with 9 bases between. The CDR3 length is 14 residues. The germline gives CDR1 SGHNT, CDR2 YENEEA. This sequence originates from a female donor older than 55 with stage II lung adenocarcinoma. The material sequenced was normal lung tissue next to the tumor, taken before any cancer treatment. This chain links TRBV11-3 with TRBJ2-1; D is ambiguous. CDR3 in DNA: TGTGCCAGCAGCCCCCCTAGTTCCTACAATGAGCAGTTCTTC. Amino acid sequence: CASSPPSSYNEQFF.